This TCR beta chain was sequenced in a study of sequential checkpoint blockade in melanoma. Whole-study context: First-line arms were nivolumab then ipilimumab, or the reverse, randomized 1:1.

By its share, this clone is medium-sized (0.01 to 0.1%). Here immunoSEQ multiplex PCR was the method, and the copy in TCRdb shows in-frame clones only, minus some. The sample yields 15,000 to 20,000 clones, roughly three quarters seen once. Specified treatment: randomized to nivolumab then ipilimumab (arm A) or the reverse (arm B). DNA-damaging chemotherapy had not been given to any patient beforehand. PBMC sorting kept live CD3+CD8+ cells without CD19 or CD56. Trimming stripped 4 bases from V and 2 bases from J, with 12 bases between. CDR3 length: 15 amino acids. Germline CDR1 reads MNHEY; CDR2 reads SMNVEV (reference sequence).

This clonotype was obtained from a human donor with melanoma. This rearrangement joins TRBV27 to TRBJ1-3; D might be TRBD1 (6 bases). Sequenced material: CD8+ T cells sorted from blood (inferred from file names), taken from a patient given nivolumab and ipilimumab in sequence. The CDR3 region has the DNA TGTGCCAGCAGTTCCCGGACAGCGACTGGAAACACCATATATTTT. This sequence encodes CASSSRTATGNTIYF.